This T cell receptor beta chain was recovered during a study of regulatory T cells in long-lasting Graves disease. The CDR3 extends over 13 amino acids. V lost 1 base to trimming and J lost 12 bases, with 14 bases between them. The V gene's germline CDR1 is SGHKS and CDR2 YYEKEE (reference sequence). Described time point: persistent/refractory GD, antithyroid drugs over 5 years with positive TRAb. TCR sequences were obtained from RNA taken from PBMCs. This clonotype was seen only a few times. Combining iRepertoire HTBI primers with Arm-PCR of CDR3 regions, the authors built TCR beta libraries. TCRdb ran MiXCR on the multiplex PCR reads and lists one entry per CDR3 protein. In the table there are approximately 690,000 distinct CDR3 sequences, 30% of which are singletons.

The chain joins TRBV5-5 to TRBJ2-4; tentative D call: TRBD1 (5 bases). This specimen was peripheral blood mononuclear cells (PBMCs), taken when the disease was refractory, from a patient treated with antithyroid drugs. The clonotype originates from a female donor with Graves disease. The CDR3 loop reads CASSLIKGSAQYF. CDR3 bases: TGTGCCAGCAGCTTGATTAAGGGGTCGGCTCAGTACTTC.